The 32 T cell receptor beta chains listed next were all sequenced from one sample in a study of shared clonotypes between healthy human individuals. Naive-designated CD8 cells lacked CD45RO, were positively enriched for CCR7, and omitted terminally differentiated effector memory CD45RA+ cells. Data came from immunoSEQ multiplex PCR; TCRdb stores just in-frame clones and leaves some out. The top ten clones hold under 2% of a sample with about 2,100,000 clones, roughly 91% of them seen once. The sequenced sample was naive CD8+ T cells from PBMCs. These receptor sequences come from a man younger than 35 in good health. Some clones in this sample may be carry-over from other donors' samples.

CDR3 coding DNA: TGTGCCAGTAGTATGAACAGGGAGGGGACTGAAGCTTTCTTT. Its protein product is CASSMNREGTEAFF. This sequence joins TRBV19 and TRBJ1-1, with D possibly TRBD1 on 6 matching bases. Trimming stripped 3 bases from V and 5 bases from J, with 13 bases between. CDR1 is LNHDA and CDR2 is SQIVND in the germline V gene (reference sequence). This CDR3 has 14 amino acids.

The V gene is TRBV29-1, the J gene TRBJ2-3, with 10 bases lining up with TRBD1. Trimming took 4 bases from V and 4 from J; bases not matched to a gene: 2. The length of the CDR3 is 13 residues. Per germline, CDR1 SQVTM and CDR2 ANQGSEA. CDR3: CSVVGTGADTQYF. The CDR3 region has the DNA TGCAGCGTTGTTGGGACAGGGGCAGATACGCAGTATTTT.

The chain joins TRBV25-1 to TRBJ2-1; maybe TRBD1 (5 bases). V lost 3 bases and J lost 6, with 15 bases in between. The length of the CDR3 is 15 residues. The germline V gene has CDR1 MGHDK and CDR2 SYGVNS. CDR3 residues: CASSEQGQVGNEQFF. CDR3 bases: TGTGCCAGCAGTGAGCAGGGTCAGGTCGGCAATGAGCAGTTCTTC.

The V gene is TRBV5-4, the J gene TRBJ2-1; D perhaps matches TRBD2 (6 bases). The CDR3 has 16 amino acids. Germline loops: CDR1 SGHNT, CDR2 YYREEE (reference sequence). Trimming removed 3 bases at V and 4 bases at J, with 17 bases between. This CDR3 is CASSWDSGTTYNEQFF. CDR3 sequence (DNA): TGTGCCAGCAGCTGGGATAGCGGAACTACTTACAATGAGCAGTTCTTC.

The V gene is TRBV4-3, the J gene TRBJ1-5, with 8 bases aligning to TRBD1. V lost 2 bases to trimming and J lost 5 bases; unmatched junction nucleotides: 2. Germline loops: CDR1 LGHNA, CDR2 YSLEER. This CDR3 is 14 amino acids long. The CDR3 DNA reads TGCGCCAGCAGCCAAAGACAGGGGCATCAGCCCCAGCATTTT. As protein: CASSQRQGHQPQHF.

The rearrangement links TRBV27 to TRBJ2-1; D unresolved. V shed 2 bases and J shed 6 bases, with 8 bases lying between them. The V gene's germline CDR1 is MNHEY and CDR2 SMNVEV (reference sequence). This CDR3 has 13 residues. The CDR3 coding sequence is TGTGCCAGCAGTTTACTGGGGTTCAATGAGCAGTTCTTC. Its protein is CASSLLGFNEQFF.

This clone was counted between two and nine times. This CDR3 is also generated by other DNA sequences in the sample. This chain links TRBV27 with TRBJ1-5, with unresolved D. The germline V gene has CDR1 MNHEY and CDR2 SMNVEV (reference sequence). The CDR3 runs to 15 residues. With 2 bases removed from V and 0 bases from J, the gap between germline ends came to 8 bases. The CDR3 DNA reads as TGTGCCAGCAGTTTAGGGAGATATAGCAATCAGCCCCAGCATTTT. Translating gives CASSLGRYSNQPQHF.

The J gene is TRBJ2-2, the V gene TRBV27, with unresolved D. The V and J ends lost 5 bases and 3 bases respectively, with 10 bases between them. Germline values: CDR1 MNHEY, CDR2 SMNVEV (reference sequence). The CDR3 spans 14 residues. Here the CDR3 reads CASSEITYTGELFF. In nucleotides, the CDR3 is TGTGCCAGCAGTGAGATCACCTACACCGGGGAGCTGTTTTTT.

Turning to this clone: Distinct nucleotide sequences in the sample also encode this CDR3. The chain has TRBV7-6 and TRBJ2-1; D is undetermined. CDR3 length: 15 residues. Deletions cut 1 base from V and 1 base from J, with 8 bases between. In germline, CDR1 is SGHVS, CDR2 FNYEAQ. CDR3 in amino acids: CASSLVASSYNEQFF. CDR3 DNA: TGTGCCAGCAGCTTAGTGGCGAGTTCCTACAATGAGCAGTTCTTC.

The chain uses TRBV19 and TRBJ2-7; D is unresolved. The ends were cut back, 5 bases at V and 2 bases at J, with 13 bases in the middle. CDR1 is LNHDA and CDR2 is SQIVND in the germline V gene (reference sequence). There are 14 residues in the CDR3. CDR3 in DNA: TGTGCCAGTAGTGGTCCGACCGCGCCCTACGAGCAGTACTTC. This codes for CASSGPTAPYEQYF. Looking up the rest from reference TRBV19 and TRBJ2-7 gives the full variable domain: DGGITQSPKYLFRKEGQNVTLSCEQNLNHDAMYWYRQDPGQGLRLIYYSQIVNDFQKGDIAEGYSVSREKKESFPLTVTSAQKNPTAFYLCASSGPTAPYEQYFGPGTRLTVT.

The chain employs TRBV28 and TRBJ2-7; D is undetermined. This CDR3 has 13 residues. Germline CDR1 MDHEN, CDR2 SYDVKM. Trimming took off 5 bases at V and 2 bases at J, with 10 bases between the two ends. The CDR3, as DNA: TGTGCCAGCAGTGCCGACGGCACCTACGAGCAGTACTTC. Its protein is CASSADGTYEQYF.

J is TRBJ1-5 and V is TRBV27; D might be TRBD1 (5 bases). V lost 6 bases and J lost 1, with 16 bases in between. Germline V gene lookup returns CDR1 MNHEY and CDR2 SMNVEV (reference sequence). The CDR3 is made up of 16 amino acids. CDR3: CASRKAPGPSNQPQHF. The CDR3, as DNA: TGTGCCAGCAGAAAAGCCCCAGGGCCCAGCAATCAGCCCCAGCATTTT.

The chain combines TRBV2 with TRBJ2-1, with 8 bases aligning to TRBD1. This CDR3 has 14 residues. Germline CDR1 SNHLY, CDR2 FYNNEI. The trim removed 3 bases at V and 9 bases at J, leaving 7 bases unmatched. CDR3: CASSDLGTGFEQFF. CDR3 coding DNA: TGTGCCAGCAGTGACCTAGGGACAGGCTTTGAGCAGTTCTTC.

This chain's CDR3 is CASSTSGFFMPQHF. The CDR3 nucleotides read TGTGCCAGTAGTACATCAGGGTTCTTCATGCCCCAGCATTTT. The rearrangement links TRBV19 to TRBJ1-5, with D perhaps TRBD1 (5 bases). Germline CDR1 is LNHDA and CDR2 is SQIVND (reference sequence). The CDR3 runs 14 residues. V gave up 4 bases and J gave up 9 bases, with 16 bases separating them.

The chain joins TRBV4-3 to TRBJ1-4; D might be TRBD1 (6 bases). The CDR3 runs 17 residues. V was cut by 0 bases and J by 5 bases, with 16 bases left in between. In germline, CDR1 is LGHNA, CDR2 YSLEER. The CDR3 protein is CASSQDVAGAENEKLFF. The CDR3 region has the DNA TGCGCCAGCAGCCAAGATGTTGCGGGGGCCGAAAATGAAAAACTGTTTTTT.

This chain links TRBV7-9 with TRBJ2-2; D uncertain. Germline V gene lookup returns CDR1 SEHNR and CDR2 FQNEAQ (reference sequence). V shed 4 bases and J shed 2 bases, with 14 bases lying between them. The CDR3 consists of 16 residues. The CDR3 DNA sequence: TGTGCCAGCAGCTCAAGAGGTCCGAGCAACACCGGGGAGCTGTTTTTT. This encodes CASSSRGPSNTGELFF.

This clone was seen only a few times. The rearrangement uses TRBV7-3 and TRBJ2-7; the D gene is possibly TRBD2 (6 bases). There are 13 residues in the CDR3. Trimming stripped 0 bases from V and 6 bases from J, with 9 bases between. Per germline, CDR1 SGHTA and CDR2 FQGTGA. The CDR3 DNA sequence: TGTGCCAGCAGCTTAACGTTCGGGGGCGAGCAGTACTTC. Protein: CASSLTFGGEQYF.

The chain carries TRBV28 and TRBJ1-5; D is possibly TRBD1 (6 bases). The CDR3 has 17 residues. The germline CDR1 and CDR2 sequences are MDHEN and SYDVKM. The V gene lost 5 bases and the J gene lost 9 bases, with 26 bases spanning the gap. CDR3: CASSTTSDRLLSMPQHF. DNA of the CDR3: TGTGCCAGCAGTACGACCTCGGACAGACTCCTTAGTATGCCCCAGCATTTT. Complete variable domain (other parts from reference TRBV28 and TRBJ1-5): DVKVTQSSRYLVKRTGEKVFLECVQDMDHENMFWYRQDPGLGLRLIYFSYDVKMKEKGDIPEGYSVSREKKERFSLILESASTNQTSMYLCASSTTSDRLLSMPQHFGDGTRLSIL.

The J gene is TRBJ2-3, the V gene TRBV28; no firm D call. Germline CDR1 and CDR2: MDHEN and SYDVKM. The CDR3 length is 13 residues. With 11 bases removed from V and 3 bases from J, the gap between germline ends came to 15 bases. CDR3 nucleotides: TGTGCCGTGGCCACCCGACCGACAGATACGCAGTATTTT. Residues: CAVATRPTDTQYF. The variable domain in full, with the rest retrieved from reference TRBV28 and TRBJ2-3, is DVKVTQSSRYLVKRTGEKVFLECVQDMDHENMFWYRQDPGLGLRLIYFSYDVKMKEKGDIPEGYSVSREKKERFSLILESASTNQTSMYLCAVATRPTDTQYFGPGTRLTVL.

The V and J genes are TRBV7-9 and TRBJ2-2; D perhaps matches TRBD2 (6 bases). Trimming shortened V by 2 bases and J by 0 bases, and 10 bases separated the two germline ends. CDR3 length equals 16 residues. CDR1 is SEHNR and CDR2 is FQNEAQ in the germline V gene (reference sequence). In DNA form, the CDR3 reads TGTGCCAGCAGCTTATGGGCGGGGACGAACACCGGGGAGCTGTTTTTT. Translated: CASSLWAGTNTGELFF.

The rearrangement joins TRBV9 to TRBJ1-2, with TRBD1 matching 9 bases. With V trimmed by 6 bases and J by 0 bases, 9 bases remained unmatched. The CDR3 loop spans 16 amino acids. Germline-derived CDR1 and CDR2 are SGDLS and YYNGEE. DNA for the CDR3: TGTGCCAGCACCTCCGACCGGACAGGGGCTAACTATGGCTACACCTTC. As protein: CASTSDRTGANYGYTF.

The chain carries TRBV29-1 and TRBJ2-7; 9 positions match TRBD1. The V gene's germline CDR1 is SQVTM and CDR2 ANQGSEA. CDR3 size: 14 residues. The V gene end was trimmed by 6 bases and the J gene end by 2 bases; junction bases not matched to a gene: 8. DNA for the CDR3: TGCAGCGTCCGAACAGGGGGCGAGACCTACGAGCAGTACTTC. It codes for CSVRTGGETYEQYF.

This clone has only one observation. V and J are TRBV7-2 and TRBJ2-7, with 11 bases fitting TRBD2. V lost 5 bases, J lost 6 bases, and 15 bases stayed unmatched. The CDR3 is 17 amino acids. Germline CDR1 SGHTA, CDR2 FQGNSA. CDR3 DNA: TGTGCCAGCAGCCGGGGGGGACGGCCCGGGACTAGCGGCGAGCAGTACTTC. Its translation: CASSRGGRPGTSGEQYF.

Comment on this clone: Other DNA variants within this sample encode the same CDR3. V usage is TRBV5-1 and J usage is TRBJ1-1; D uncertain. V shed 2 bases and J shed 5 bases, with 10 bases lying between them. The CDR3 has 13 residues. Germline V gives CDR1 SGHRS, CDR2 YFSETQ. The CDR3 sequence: CASSFAGNTEAFF. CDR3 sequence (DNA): TGCGCCAGCAGCTTCGCAGGAAATACTGAAGCTTTCTTT.

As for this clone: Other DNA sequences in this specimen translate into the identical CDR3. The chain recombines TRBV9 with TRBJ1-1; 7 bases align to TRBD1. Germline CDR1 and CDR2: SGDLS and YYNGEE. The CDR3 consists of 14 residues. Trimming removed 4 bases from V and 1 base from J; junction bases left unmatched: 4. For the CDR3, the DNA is TGTGCCAGCAGCTCTCGGACAGGGAACACTGAAGCTTTCTTT. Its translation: CASSSRTGNTEAFF.

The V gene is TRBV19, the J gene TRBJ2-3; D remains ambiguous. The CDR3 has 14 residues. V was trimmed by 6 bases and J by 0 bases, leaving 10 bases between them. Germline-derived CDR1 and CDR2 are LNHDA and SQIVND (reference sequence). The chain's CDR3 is CASSEMLSTDTQYF. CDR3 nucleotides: TGTGCCAGTAGCGAGATGCTTAGCACAGATACGCAGTATTTT.

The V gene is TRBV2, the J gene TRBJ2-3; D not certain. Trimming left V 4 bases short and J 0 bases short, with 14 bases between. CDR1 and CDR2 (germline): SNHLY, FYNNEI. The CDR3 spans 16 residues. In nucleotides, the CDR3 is TGTGCCAGCAGTGCAATATCGGTGAAAAGCACAGATACGCAGTATTTT. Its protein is CASSAISVKSTDTQYF.

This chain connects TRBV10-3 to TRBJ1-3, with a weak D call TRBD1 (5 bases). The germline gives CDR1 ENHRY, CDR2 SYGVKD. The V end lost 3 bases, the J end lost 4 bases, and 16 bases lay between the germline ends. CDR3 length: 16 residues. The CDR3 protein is CAISEPGLAVGNTIYF. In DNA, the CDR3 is TGTGCCATCAGTGAACCGGGGCTCGCGGTCGGAAACACCATATATTTT.

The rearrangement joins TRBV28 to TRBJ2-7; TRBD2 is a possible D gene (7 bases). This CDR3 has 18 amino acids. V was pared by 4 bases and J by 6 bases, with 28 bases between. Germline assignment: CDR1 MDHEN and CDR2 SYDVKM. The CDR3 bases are TGTGCCAGCAGTTCCCGACTAGCAGGGACACGGGGGAAGGGCGAGCAGTACTTC. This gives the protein CASSSRLAGTRGKGEQYF.

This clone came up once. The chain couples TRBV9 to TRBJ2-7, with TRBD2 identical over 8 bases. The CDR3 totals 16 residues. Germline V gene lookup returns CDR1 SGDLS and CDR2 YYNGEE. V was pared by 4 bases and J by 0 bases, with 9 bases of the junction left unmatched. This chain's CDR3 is CASSPQGREASYEQYF. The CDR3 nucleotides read TGTGCCAGCAGCCCCCAGGGGCGGGAGGCCTCCTACGAGCAGTACTTC.

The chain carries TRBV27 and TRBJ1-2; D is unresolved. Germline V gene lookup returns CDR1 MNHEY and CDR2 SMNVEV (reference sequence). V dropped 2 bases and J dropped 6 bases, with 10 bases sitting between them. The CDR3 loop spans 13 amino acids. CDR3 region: CASSLMLGDGYTF. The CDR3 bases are TGTGCCAGCAGTTTAATGTTGGGTGATGGCTACACCTTC.

CDR3 loop: CSVVPRRNTGELFF. CDR3 DNA: TGCAGCGTTGTTCCCAGAAGGAACACCGGGGAGCTGTTTTTT. The chain joins TRBV29-1 to TRBJ2-2; unclear D gene. The CDR3 has 14 amino acids. Trimming pared 4 bases from V and 1 base from J, leaving 10 bases between. The germline CDR1 and CDR2 sequences are SQVTM and ANQGSEA.